This is a list of T cell receptor beta chains from one sample in a study of cytomegalovirus exposure and HLA in healthy donors. Data came from immunoSEQ multiplex PCR; TCRdb stores just in-frame clones and leaves some out. The sample shows fewer than 120,000 clones, approximately 86% of them seen only once. Sequencing was done on a sample of PBMCs. These receptors were taken from a man aged 40-50 years in good health and CMV-seronegative. Both conserved end residues are part of each CDR3. A D gene is named only where the DNA matches it firmly. Clone size, where shown, is once, few, many, or a class for clones that have expanded.

v_gene	d_gene	j_gene	abundance	CDR3nt	CDR3aa
TRBV5-1	TRBD1	TRBJ2-5	.	TGCGCCAGCAGCACCCGGACAGGTTCCGAGACCCAGTACTTC	CASSTRTGSETQYF
TRBV29-1	.	TRBJ1-6	.	TGCAGCGTTGAAGAGCCCCGAGGGAGGGGCCATAGGGAGGTTTCACCCCTCCACTTT	CSVEEPRGRGHREVSPLHF
TRBV5-6	.	TRBJ1-2	.	TGTGCCAGCAGCTCGTGGGGCGATGGCTACACCTTC	CASSSWGDGYTF
TRBV5-4	.	TRBJ1-5	few	TGTGCCAGCAGCTTGGAACGGGGTAAGGGGCCCCAGCATTTT	CASSLERGKGPQHF
TRBV6-5	TRBD1	TRBJ1-5	.	TGTGCCAGCAGTCCGCGGACAGGGGGTCAGCCCCAGCATTTT	CASSPRTGGQPQHF
TRBV10-3	.	TRBJ1-2	.	TGTGCCATCAGTGCGTTGGCGGAAAGGCGCTACACCTTC	CAISALAERRYTF
TRBV5-1	TRBD2	TRBJ2-5	.	TGCGCCAGCAGCTACGGACTAGCGGGGGAGACCCAGTACTTC	CASSYGLAGETQYF
TRBV7-8	TRBD1	TRBJ2-7	.	TGTGCCAGCAGTTCGTACACAGGGGCGTCCTACGAGCAGTACTTC	CASSSYTGASYEQYF
TRBV7-2	TRBD1	TRBJ1-2	.	TGTGCCAGCAGCTCGGGACAGGGGGTCTATGGCTACACCTTC	CASSSGQGVYGYTF
TRBV9	TRBD2	TRBJ2-3	.	TGTGCCAGCAGCGTAGATGGGCGGGGGGGCACAGATACGCAGTATTTT	CASSVDGRGGTDTQYF
TRBV5-1	.	TRBJ1-2	.	TGCGCCAGCAGCTTGGACGGGGGGCAAGGTGGCTACACCTTC	CASSLDGGQGGYTF
TRBV19	.	TRBJ1-3	.	TGTGCCAGTAGCCGACAGATCTCTGGAAACACCATATATTTT	CASSRQISGNTIYF
TRBV5-4	TRBD1	TRBJ1-2	.	TGTGCCAGCAGCTCCACGACAGGGACGGCGGGCTACACCTTC	CASSSTTGTAGYTF
TRBV6-1	.	TRBJ2-3	.	TGTGCCAGCATTGCCCTGACAGTACACACAGATACGCAGTATTTT	CASIALTVHTDTQYF
TRBV19	TRBD1	TRBJ1-1	.	TGTGCCAGTAGTGACAGGGGGAGTATTGAAGCTTTCTTT	CASSDRGSIEAFF
TRBV18	.	TRBJ1-2	.	TGTGCCAGCTCCCCTTATCAGGATGATGGCTACACCTTC	CASSPYQDDGYTF